This T cell receptor beta chain originates from a study of T cells after yellow fever vaccination. The overall study: Each low-cell-number fraction was prepared by means of SMART-Seq v4 Ultra Low Input.

This clonotype was detected ten times or more. With 6 bases removed from V and 5 bases from J, the gap between germline ends came to 17 bases. This CDR3 has 14 residues. CDR1 and CDR2 from the germline V gene are ENHRY and SYGVKD. In TCRdb, the 5' RACE reads were re-called with MiXCR into one record per CDR3 protein. The table shows some 400,000 distinct CDR3 sequences, with approximately 6% occurring only once. This chain connects TRBV10-3 to TRBJ2-7; the D gene is possibly TRBD1 (5 bases). The receptor was derived from a man aged 25 to 45 who received the YFV17D yellow fever vaccine. The sequences come from PBMCs, collected 5 days after the yellow fever booster vaccination. This CDR3 reads CAIRPPGSINEQYF. The CDR3 nucleotides read TGTGCCATCAGGCCCCCAGGGTCGATCAACGAGCAGTACTTC.